The sample holds one count of the clone carrying this T cell receptor beta chain. Here immunoSEQ multiplex PCR was the method, and the copy in TCRdb shows in-frame clones only, minus some. Of about 26,000 clones detected, roughly 85% appear once; the ten largest clones hold 6.5% to 7%. These data come from a study of control samples from healthy donors and cancer patients. With V trimmed by 3 bases and J by 1 base, 5 bases remained unmatched. Germline CDR1 reads MRHNA; CDR2 reads SNTAGT. The CDR3 runs 16 residues. The sequenced material came from PBMCs. The chain is built from TRBV6-4 and TRBJ2-3; 9 bases are shared with TRBD1. This receptor was identified in a woman aged 60-75 years with head and neck cancer. The CDR3 sequence: CASSDGTGPGTDTQYF. DNA of the CDR3: TGTGCCAGCAGTGATGGGACAGGGCCCGGCACAGATACGCAGTATTTT.